This TCR beta chain was documented in a study of blood T cell repertoires in COVID-19 (dated by TCRdb to 2018 to 2020). Turning to the overall study: The collaborator samples originated in the United States, Italy and Spain and spanned the acute and convalescent phases of COVID-19. The material from the prospective study consisted of cDNA or gDNA derived from T cells, B-cell-depleted T cells, or PBMCs. Subjects who had been exposed to COVID-19, were actively infected with it, or had recovered from it provided the deeply sampled blood TCRbeta repertoires that made up the dataset. A freely available public database, intended as a resource for researchers studying the immune response to SARS-CoV-2, is where the repertoires were released. The samples were drawn from the first 160 participants of the ongoing ImmuneRACE study and from over a thousand subjects provided by 6 global collaborators. Nearly every sample came with metadata listing a de-identified subject ID, COVID-19 status, age in years and sex. HLA class I and class II types, where available, came from metadata supplied by the sample provider rather than from assay-based typing.

The immunoSEQ Assay, a bias-controlled multiplex PCR, was used to amplify TCRbeta CDR3 regions from genomic DNA. Processing in the source paper ran as follows. The number of nucleated cells in each sample was estimated from the amplification of reference gene primers within the assay. To quantify the absolute abundance of each unique TCRbeta CDR3 rearrangement, sequence reads were collapsed and filtered. Productive Simpson clonality was computed per sample as the square root of Simpson's diversity index over productive rearrangements. Imported from immuneACCESS, the table was reduced by TCRdb to in-frame sequences with V and J called. These copies leave out some clones; in studies compared against another copy, an unresolved V gene accounts for under half, and the cause of the remainder is not known. Clonal size and the V and J genes are those of that table, whereas D and trimming came from the DNA. The sample table lists around 200,000 clones, 70% to 90% of them with a count of one. Together, the top ten hold approximately 12% of the sample.

Regarding this clone: Its cognate antigen has yet to be identified. Per-base quality was not reported, and no clone a single base away is much larger than it.

Samples from volunteer blood donors who had recovered from COVID-19 were contributed by a second Seattle source. The collaborating institutions used their own protocols to collect whole blood in K2EDTA tubes. For TCRbeta analysis, collaborators shipped samples as frozen whole blood, isolated PBMCs, or DNA extracted from either of those sample types. The full study reports these points: The amount of clinical and demographic metadata varied by source and participant and was provided uncurated.

The CDR3 numbers 16 residues from cysteine through phenylalanine. CDR3 DNA is the only sequence kept; it has 48 bases, read in frame from the first base. V drops 3 bases and J drops 0 bases, leaving 13 bases in between. Per the germline V gene (reference sequence), SGHKS is the CDR1 and YYEKEE is the CDR2. Sequenced sample: peripheral blood. The TCR was taken from a woman aged 18-29 years who had recovered from COVID-19. This chain joins TRBV5-5 to TRBJ2-1; the D gene is possibly TRBD1, with 5 bases matching. The CDR3 reads CASSSPGWYSYNEQFF. The DNA reads TGTGCCAGCAGCTCACCAGGGTGGTACTCCTACAATGAGCAGTTCTTC.